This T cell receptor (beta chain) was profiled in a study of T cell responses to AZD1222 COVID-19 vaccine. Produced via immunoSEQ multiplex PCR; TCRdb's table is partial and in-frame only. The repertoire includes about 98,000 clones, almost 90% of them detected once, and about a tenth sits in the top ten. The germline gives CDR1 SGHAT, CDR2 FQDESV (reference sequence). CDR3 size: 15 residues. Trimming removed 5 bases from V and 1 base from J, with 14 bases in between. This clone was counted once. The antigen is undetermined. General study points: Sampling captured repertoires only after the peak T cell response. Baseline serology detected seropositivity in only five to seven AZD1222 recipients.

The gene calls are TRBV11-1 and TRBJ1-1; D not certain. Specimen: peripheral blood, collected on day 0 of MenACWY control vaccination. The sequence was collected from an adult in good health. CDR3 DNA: TGTGCCAGCAGCGAAGACGGAGGCGCGAACACTGAAGCTTTCTTT. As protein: CASSEDGGANTEAFF.